The present TCR beta chain was sequenced within a study of cytomegalovirus exposure and HLA in healthy donors. Both 60 Vbeta primers and 13 Jbeta primers went into the PCR. Sequencing was performed with immunoSEQ multiplex PCR; in TCRdb, only in-frame clones are kept and a portion is missing. The sample yields 100,000 to 150,000 clones, about four fifths seen once. The CDR3 extends over 13 amino acids. Trimming left V 2 bases short and J 6 bases short, with 11 bases between. Per the germline V gene, CDR1 is MNHEY and CDR2 is SVGAGI. Notes on the study in general: Earlier analysis found most TCR beta V segments productive about 87% or about 30% of the time.

Regarding this clone: The antigen remains unidentified.

This chain links TRBV6-5 with TRBJ2-7; D uncertain. The receptor comes from a woman aged 40-49 years in good health and CMV-seropositive. Input material: PBMCs. In DNA, the CDR3 is TGTGCCAGCAGTTACGCCCCTAGTTTCGAGCAGTACTTC. As protein: CASSYAPSFEQYF.